The present T cell receptor (beta chain) was sequenced within a study of T cell responses to AZD1222 COVID-19 vaccine. Overall study results and limits: Baseline testing showed seropositivity in only a handful of AZD1222 recipients. Clonal diversity was possibly underestimated, and white British individuals and females predominated among donors. Rises in breadth and depth of Spike-specific TCRs came after two AZD1222 doses.

Remarks on this clone: Its specificity is not known.

Only in-frame clones appear in the TCRdb table, and some are missing; sequencing was by immunoSEQ multiplex PCR. The table shows about 110,000 clones, with approximately 90% occurring only once. The sequencing used peripheral blood, collected on day 0 of AZD1222 vaccination. The TCR originated in an adult in good health.

CDR3 nucleotides: TGTGCCATCAGTGATAGGAATCAGCCCCAGCATTTT. Encoded protein: CAISDRNQPQHF. The chain links TRBV10-3 to TRBJ1-5, with D unclear. Between the trimmed V and J ends, which lost 3 bases and 4 bases, there was a span of 4 bases. The CDR3 sequence is 12 residues long. Germline CDR1 and CDR2: ENHRY and SYGVKD.